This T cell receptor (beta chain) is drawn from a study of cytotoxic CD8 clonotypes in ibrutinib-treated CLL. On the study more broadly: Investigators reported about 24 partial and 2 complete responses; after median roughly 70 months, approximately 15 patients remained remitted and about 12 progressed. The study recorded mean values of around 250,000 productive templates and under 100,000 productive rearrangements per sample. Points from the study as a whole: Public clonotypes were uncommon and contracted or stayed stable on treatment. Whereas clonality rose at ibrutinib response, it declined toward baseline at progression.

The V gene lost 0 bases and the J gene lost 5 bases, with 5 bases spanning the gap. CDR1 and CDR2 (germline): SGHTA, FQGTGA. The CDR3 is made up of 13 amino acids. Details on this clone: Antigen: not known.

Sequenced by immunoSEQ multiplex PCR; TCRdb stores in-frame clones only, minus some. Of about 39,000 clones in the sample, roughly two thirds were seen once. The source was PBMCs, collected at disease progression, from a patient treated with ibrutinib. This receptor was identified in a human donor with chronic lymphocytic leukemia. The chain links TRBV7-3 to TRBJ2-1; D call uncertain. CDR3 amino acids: CASSLTWNNEQFF. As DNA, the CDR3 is TGTGCCAGCAGCTTAACTTGGAACAATGAGCAGTTCTTC.